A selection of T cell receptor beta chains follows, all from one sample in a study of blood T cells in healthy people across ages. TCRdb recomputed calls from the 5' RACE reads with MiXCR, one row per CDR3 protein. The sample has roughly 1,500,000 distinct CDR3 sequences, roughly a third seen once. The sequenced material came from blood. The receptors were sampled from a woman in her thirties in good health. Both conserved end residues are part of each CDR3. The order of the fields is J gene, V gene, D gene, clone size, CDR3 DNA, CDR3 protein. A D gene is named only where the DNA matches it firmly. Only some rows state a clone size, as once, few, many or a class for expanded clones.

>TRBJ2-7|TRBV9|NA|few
TGTGCCAGCAGCCCCCGGGGGCTGGGTGAGCAGTACTTC
CASSPRGLGEQYF
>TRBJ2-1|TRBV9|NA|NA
TGTGCCAGCAGCACTTGGGGGGTATACAATGAGCAGTTCTTC
CASSTWGVYNEQFF
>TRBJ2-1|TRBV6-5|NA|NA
TGTGCCAGCAGTTATTCCGCATCCGGGCTATCCTACAATGCGCAGTTCTTC
CASSYSASGLSYNAQFF
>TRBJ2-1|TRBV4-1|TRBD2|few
TGCGCCAGCAGCCGAGGACTAGCCCCCAATGAGCAGTTCTTC
CASSRGLAPNEQFF
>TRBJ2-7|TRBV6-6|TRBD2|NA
TGTGCCAGCAGTTACTCGGGCGGGGGGGCAGGATACGAGCAGTACTTC
CASSYSGGGAGYEQYF
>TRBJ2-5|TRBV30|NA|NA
TGTGCCTGGAGTGTAAGGGCGGATCAAGAGACCCAGTACTTC
CAWSVRADQETQYF
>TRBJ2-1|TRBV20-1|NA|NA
TGCGCCCGGTTGGCGGCAGGCTCGGGCGAGCAGTTCTTC
CARLAAGSGEQFF
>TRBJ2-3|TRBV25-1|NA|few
TGTGCCAGCACCTATCATTCGGGGCGTGCCACAGATACGCAGTATTTT
CASTYHSGRATDTQYF
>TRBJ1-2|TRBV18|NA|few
TGTGCCAGCTCACCACCGTCCGGAAACGGCTACACCTTC
CASSPPSGNGYTF
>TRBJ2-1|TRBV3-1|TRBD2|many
TGTGCCAGCAGCCCAGAGGGACTAGCGGGAGGCCCGGGCTACAATGAGCAGTTCTTC
CASSPEGLAGGPGYNEQFF
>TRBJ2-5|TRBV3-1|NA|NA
TGTGCCAGCAGCCAAGACCGTGGGACTGCTACGAAAGAGACCCAGTACTTC
CASSQDRGTATKETQYF
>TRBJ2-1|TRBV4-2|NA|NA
TGTGCCAGCAGCCAAGAGAGGGCGGCCTACAATGAGCAGTTCTTC
CASSQERAAYNEQFF
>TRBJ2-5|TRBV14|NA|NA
TGTGCCAGCAGCCAAGTGCTGACTCCCCTCCTCGAGACCCAGTACTTC
CASSQVLTPLLETQYF
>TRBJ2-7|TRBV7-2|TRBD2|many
TGTGCCAGCAGCTTAGGGGGACTAGCGGGCTACGAGCAGTACTTC
CASSLGGLAGYEQYF
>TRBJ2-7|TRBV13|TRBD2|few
TGTGCCAGCAGCCGAGCCGGGAGGACCCCCTACGAGCAGTACTTC
CASSRAGRTPYEQYF
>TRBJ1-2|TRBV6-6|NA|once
TGTGCCAGCAGTCCTCCCCCCAGTGCGAGGATCTATGGCTACACCTTC
CASSPPPSARIYGYTF